Following are 13 T cell receptor beta chains from one sample sequenced in a study of cytomegalovirus exposure and HLA in healthy donors (dated by TCRdb to the late 2010s). Library creation used the immunoSEQ multiplex PCR assay. For the multiplex PCR, a mixture combining 60 forward primers for TCR Vbeta segments and 13 reverse primers for TCR Jbeta segments was used. TCRdb took this table from immuneACCESS and kept in-frame rearrangements with V and J called. Such tables lack part of the clones; where checked against another copy, unresolved V genes explain under half of the gap, and the rest is unexplained. The sample table shows approximately 170,000 clones, and 60% to 80% are seen once. Over 1.5% of the sample lies in the top ten. The specimen was PBMCs. These receptor sequences come from a woman between 18 and 30 years old in good health and CMV-seronegative.

The chain uses TRBV15 and TRBJ2-5, with a tentative D call TRBD1 (6 bases). The CDR3 runs 16 residues. Germline CDR1 and CDR2: LNHNV and YYDKDF (reference sequence). With 0 bases removed from V and 4 bases from J, the gap between germline ends came to 15 bases. CDR3 loop: CATSREMSGEGETQYF. The CDR3 nucleotides read TGTGCCACCAGCAGAGAAATGTCAGGGGAAGGAGAGACCCAGTACTTC.

The gene calls are TRBV7-2 and TRBJ2-1, with TRBD1 matching 7 bases. J was trimmed by 10 bases and V by 3 bases; bases with no gene match: 6. The V gene's germline CDR1 is SGHTA and CDR2 FQGNSA. The CDR3 spans 13 residues. The CDR3: CASSFDRAREQFF. The CDR3 DNA follows: TGTGCCAGCAGCTTTGACAGGGCACGGGAGCAGTTCTTC.

The count of this clone is one. V gene TRBV27 combines with J gene TRBJ1-6; perhaps TRBD1 as D (6 bases). This CDR3 region has 16 residues. The germline gives CDR1 MNHEY, CDR2 SMNVEV (reference sequence). The ends were cut back, 1 base at V and 7 bases at J, with 14 bases in the middle. As DNA, the CDR3 is TGTGCCAGCAGTTTATTTACGGGGGGCCGGAATTCACCCCTCCACTTT. Its translation: CASSLFTGGRNSPLHF.

This chain joins TRBV15 and TRBJ2-2, with 12 bases matching TRBD2. The CDR3 has 17 amino acids. Trimming at V came to 1 base and at J to 5 bases, leaving 5 bases not matched to a gene. Germline assignment: CDR1 LNHNV and CDR2 YYDKDF (reference sequence). The CDR3 DNA follows: TGTGCCACCAGCAGAGCGCGCACTAGCGGGAGGACCGGGGAGCTGTTTTTT. It encodes CATSRARTSGRTGELFF.

This chain links TRBV7-3 with TRBJ2-3; 16 bases match TRBD2. CDR1 SGHTA and CDR2 FQGTGA come from the germline V gene. There are 17 residues in the CDR3. Germline trimming cut 5 bases from V and 2 bases from J; bases unmatched to any gene: 4. DNA of the CDR3: TGTGCCAGCAGCCTTGGGACTAGCGGGGGGGCCACAGATACGCAGTATTTT. It codes for CASSLGTSGGATDTQYF.

The chain joins TRBV10-3 to TRBJ1-1, with 7 bases aligning to TRBD1. Per germline, CDR1 ENHRY and CDR2 SYGVKD. After removal of 4 bases from V and 5 bases from J, the junction contained 7 bases not matched to a gene. The CDR3 covers 14 residues. The CDR3 nucleotides are TGTGCCATCAGTGGGACGGGACAGCCGACTGAAGCTTTCTTT. Its translation: CAISGTGQPTEAFF.

V usage is TRBV5-1 and J usage is TRBJ2-7; 7 bases are shared with TRBD2. Per germline, CDR1 SGHRS and CDR2 YFSETQ. Losses at the gene ends were 4 bases for V and 3 bases for J; bases not matched to a gene: 4. CDR3 size: 13 residues. For the CDR3, the DNA is TGCGCCAGCAGCCCACGGGGGGACTACGAGCAGTACTTC. Encoded protein: CASSPRGDYEQYF.

V and J are TRBV27 and TRBJ2-5, with D tentatively TRBD2 (6 bases). CDR3 length equals 16 residues. Trimming left V 0 bases short and J 2 bases short, with 13 bases between. Germline values: CDR1 MNHEY, CDR2 SMNVEV (reference sequence). The CDR3 protein is CASSLSGSGRQETQYF. Here the CDR3 DNA reads TGTGCCAGCAGTTTATCGGGCTCAGGGAGGCAAGAGACCCAGTACTTC.

This sequence joins TRBV28 and TRBJ2-7; TRBD2 matches at 11 bases. The V segment lost 2 bases and the J segment 7 bases; nucleotides outside the gene matches: 4. The CDR3 runs to 14 residues. Germline assignment: CDR1 MDHEN and CDR2 SYDVKM. The CDR3 bases are TGTGCCAGCAGTTTAGGGCTAGCGGGAGGTGAGCAGTACTTC. Translation gives CASSLGLAGGEQYF.

The J gene is TRBJ1-4, the V gene TRBV9; no clear D gene. V lost 0 bases to trimming and J lost 4 bases, with 10 bases between them. Germline lookup yields CDR1 SGDLS and CDR2 YYNGEE. The CDR3 runs to 15 residues. The CDR3 sequence: CASSVGAQDNEKLFF. The CDR3 bases are TGTGCCAGCAGCGTAGGGGCCCAGGATAATGAAAAACTGTTTTTT.

The chain uses TRBV7-3 and TRBJ2-3, with 8 positions matching TRBD2. Per germline, CDR1 SGHTA and CDR2 FQGTGA. V shed 5 bases, J shed 8 bases, and the junction held 12 bases outside the gene matches. There are 15 residues in the CDR3. The CDR3 coding sequence is TGTGCCAGCAGCCGCCTCGGGGGGGGCGATCCTACGCAGTATTTT. Protein product: CASSRLGGGDPTQYF.

This clone appeared once. This sequence joins TRBV29-1 and TRBJ1-4; 9 bases align to TRBD1. The CDR3 is made up of 15 amino acids. V dropped 4 bases and J dropped 5; count of bases not matched to a gene: 8. CDR1 is SQVTM, CDR2 ANQGSEA, per germline. CDR3 DNA sequence: TGCAGCGTTGTGGGGACCGGGACAGGGAATGAAAAACTGTTTTTT. Its protein is CSVVGTGTGNEKLFF. The entire variable domain, with the rest obtained from reference TRBV29-1 and TRBJ1-4, is as follows: SAVISQKPSRDICQRGTSLTIQCQVDSQVTMMFWYRQQPGQSLTLIATANQGSEATYESGFVIDKFPISRPNLTFSTLTVSNMSPEDSSIYLCSVVGTGTGNEKLFFGSGTQLSVL.

The J gene is TRBJ1-5, the V gene TRBV27; the match to TRBD1 covers 7 bases. Germline V gene lookup returns CDR1 MNHEY and CDR2 SMNVEV (reference sequence). The CDR3 is made up of 16 amino acids. V shed 5 bases and J 0 bases; nucleotides not matched to a gene: 7. As DNA, the CDR3 is TGTGCCAGCAGTAATACAGGGGCGGGTAGCAATCAGCCCCAGCATTTT. Amino acid sequence: CASSNTGAGSNQPQHF.